These T cell receptor beta chains were read from a single sample in a study of T cells in Graves' hyperthyroidism and ophthalmopathy. Each CDR3 protein is one row after TCRdb ran MiXCR on the multiplex PCR reads. The table includes about 360,000 distinct CDR3 sequences, less than 15% detected once. The sequenced sample was blood. The source is a woman between 18 and 29 years old with Graves' hyperthyroidism. The CDR3 runs from the conserved cysteine through the conserved F or W. Fields, in order: D gene, clone size, J gene, V gene, CDR3 protein, CDR3 DNA. A D gene is named only where the DNA matches it firmly. Some rows mark clone size as missing; the rest say once, few, many or name a class of expanded clone.

D gene: -; clone size: many; J gene: TRBJ2-2; V gene: TRBV28; CDR3 protein: CASSLRADGELFF; CDR3 DNA: TGTGCCAGCAGTTTAAGGGCTGACGGGGAGCTGTTTTTT
D gene: TRBD2; clone size: many; J gene: TRBJ2-1; V gene: TRBV10-2; CDR3 protein: CASSEWTSGTRRSEQFF; CDR3 DNA: TGCGCCAGCAGTGAATGGACTAGCGGCACGAGAAGGAGTGAGCAGTTCTTC
D gene: -; clone size: few; J gene: TRBJ2-7; V gene: TRBV30; CDR3 protein: CAWSVLYEQYF; CDR3 DNA: TGTGCCTGGAGCGTCCTCTACGAGCAGTACTTC
D gene: -; clone size: many; J gene: TRBJ1-2; V gene: TRBV20-1; CDR3 protein: CSAMPPGRQSSRYGYTF; CDR3 DNA: TGCAGTGCTATGCCTCCGGGACGGCAGTCCTCTCGGTATGGCTACACCTTC
D gene: TRBD1; clone size: few; J gene: TRBJ1-2; V gene: TRBV19; CDR3 protein: CASVSMAGQGRHYGYTF; CDR3 DNA: TGTGCCAGCGTTAGTATGGCGGGACAGGGGAGACACTATGGCTACACCTTC
D gene: TRBD2; clone size: many; J gene: TRBJ2-1; V gene: TRBV7-2; CDR3 protein: CASSLKLAGGFSYNEQFF; CDR3 DNA: TGTGCCAGCAGCTTAAAACTAGCGGGCGGCTTCTCCTACAATGAGCAGTTCTTC
D gene: TRBD1; clone size: -; J gene: TRBJ2-2; V gene: TRBV11-3; CDR3 protein: CASSLDRGLDTGELFF; CDR3 DNA: TGTGCCAGCAGCTTAGACAGGGGGCTTGACACCGGGGAGCTGTTTTTT
D gene: -; clone size: few; J gene: TRBJ2-4; V gene: TRBV10-3; CDR3 protein: CAISESVLASQTNIQYF; CDR3 DNA: TGTGCCATCAGTGAGTCCGTGCTAGCGAGCCAAACAAACATTCAGTACTTC
D gene: TRBD1; clone size: -; J gene: TRBJ2-3; V gene: TRBV9; CDR3 protein: CASSVDEGALGDTQYF; CDR3 DNA: TGTGCCAGCAGCGTAGACGAGGGGGCTCTCGGAGATACGCAGTATTTT
D gene: -; clone size: many; J gene: TRBJ2-1; V gene: TRBV15; CDR3 protein: CATSRDRYEQFF; CDR3 DNA: TGTGCCACCAGCAGAGATCGATATGAGCAGTTCTTC
D gene: TRBD2; clone size: many; J gene: TRBJ2-7; V gene: TRBV3-1; CDR3 protein: CASSQDQLAGGPYEQYF; CDR3 DNA: TGTGCCAGCAGCCAAGATCAGCTAGCGGGAGGGCCCTACGAGCAGTACTTC
D gene: -; clone size: once; J gene: TRBJ2-5; V gene: TRBV6-2/TRBV6-3; CDR3 protein: CVSGFGGTQETQYF; CDR3 DNA: TGTGTCAGCGGTTTCGGCGGGACCCAAGAGACCCAGTACTTC
D gene: TRBD1; clone size: many; J gene: TRBJ2-5; V gene: TRBV6-2/TRBV6-3; CDR3 protein: CASSFPDRVWETQYF; CDR3 DNA: TGTGCCAGCAGTTTCCCGGACAGGGTCTGGGAGACCCAGTACTTC
D gene: -; clone size: many; J gene: TRBJ2-7; V gene: TRBV27; CDR3 protein: CASSLQQAYEQYF; CDR3 DNA: TGTGCCAGCAGTCTCCAGCAGGCCTACGAGCAGTACTTC
D gene: -; clone size: many; J gene: TRBJ1-4; V gene: TRBV10-3; CDR3 protein: CAISESEALVEKLFF; CDR3 DNA: TGTGCCATCAGTGAGTCGGAGGCACTAGTTGAAAAACTGTTTTTT
D gene: -; clone size: many; J gene: TRBJ2-7; V gene: TRBV5-1; CDR3 protein: CASRDGSLSYEQYF; CDR3 DNA: TGCGCCAGCAGGGACGGCAGCCTCTCCTACGAGCAGTACTTC
D gene: TRBD2; clone size: -; J gene: TRBJ2-1; V gene: TRBV12-3/TRBV12-4; CDR3 protein: CASRYSGTSGSSRQFF; CDR3 DNA: TGTGCCAGCAGATATTCAGGGACTAGCGGGAGTAGCCGGCAGTTCTTC
D gene: -; clone size: many; J gene: TRBJ1-2; V gene: TRBV7-9; CDR3 protein: CASSLDQGNNYGYTF; CDR3 DNA: TGTGCCAGCAGCTTAGATCAGGGTAATAACTATGGCTACACCTTC
D gene: -; clone size: few; J gene: TRBJ2-3; V gene: TRBV9; CDR3 protein: CASTNTGSSTDTQYF; CDR3 DNA: TGTGCCAGCACCAACACAGGGTCTAGCACAGATACGCAGTATTTT
D gene: TRBD2; clone size: many; J gene: TRBJ2-1; V gene: TRBV7-9; CDR3 protein: CASLAAYNEQFF; CDR3 DNA: TGTGCCAGCCTAGCGGCCTACAATGAGCAGTTCTTC
D gene: TRBD2; clone size: -; J gene: TRBJ2-7; V gene: TRBV20-1; CDR3 protein: CSARDGRRREAYEQYF; CDR3 DNA: TGCAGTGCTAGAGATGGGAGAAGGCGGGAGGCCTACGAGCAGTACTTC
D gene: TRBD1; clone size: -; J gene: TRBJ1-2; V gene: TRBV19; CDR3 protein: CASSILWGQGNGYTF; CDR3 DNA: TGTGCCAGTAGTATTTTATGGGGACAGGGTAATGGCTACACCTTC
D gene: TRBD2; clone size: -; J gene: TRBJ2-5; V gene: TRBV7-8; CDR3 protein: CASSLTSGGDKETQYF; CDR3 DNA: TGTGCCAGCAGCCTGACTAGCGGGGGGGATAAAGAGACCCAGTACTTC
D gene: TRBD1; clone size: many; J gene: TRBJ1-1; V gene: TRBV2; CDR3 protein: CASRRQGGLNTEAFF; CDR3 DNA: TGTGCCAGCAGAAGACAGGGGGGTTTGAACACTGAAGCTTTCTTT
D gene: -; clone size: -; J gene: TRBJ1-2; V gene: TRBV7-8; CDR3 protein: CASSPPALGGYTF; CDR3 DNA: TGTGCCAGCAGCCCCCCGGCCTTGGGTGGCTACACCTTC
D gene: -; clone size: -; J gene: TRBJ2-6; V gene: TRBV18; CDR3 protein: CASSHGQFPTYSGANVLTF; CDR3 DNA: TGTGCCAGCTCACACGGACAGTTCCCCACCTACTCTGGGGCCAACGTCCTGACTTTC
D gene: TRBD2; clone size: -; J gene: TRBJ2-1; V gene: TRBV24-1; CDR3 protein: CATSDNIAGTLSMFF; CDR3 DNA: TGTGCCACCAGTGATAATATAGCGGGGACGCTCTCGATGTTCTTC
D gene: TRBD1; clone size: -; J gene: TRBJ1-6; V gene: TRBV10-3; CDR3 protein: CAIKGTAENSPLHF; CDR3 DNA: TGTGCCATCAAAGGGACAGCAGAAAATTCACCCCTCCACTTT
D gene: TRBD2; clone size: many; J gene: TRBJ2-3; V gene: TRBV18; CDR3 protein: CASSPASGPATDTQYF; CDR3 DNA: TGTGCCAGCTCACCAGCTAGCGGGCCAGCCACAGATACGCAGTATTTT
D gene: TRBD1; clone size: -; J gene: TRBJ2-5; V gene: TRBV27; CDR3 protein: CASSLGTGRQETQYF; CDR3 DNA: TGTGCCAGCAGTTTAGGGACAGGAAGACAAGAGACCCAGTACTTC
D gene: -; clone size: many; J gene: TRBJ2-1; V gene: TRBV2; CDR3 protein: CASREGINSYNEQFF; CDR3 DNA: TGTGCCAGCAGGGAGGGTATCAACTCCTACAATGAGCAGTTCTTC
D gene: -; clone size: many; J gene: TRBJ1-1; V gene: TRBV6-1; CDR3 protein: CASSEASGGRTEAFF; CDR3 DNA: TGTGCCAGCAGTGAAGCATCGGGAGGTAGGACTGAAGCTTTCTTT
D gene: TRBD2; clone size: many; J gene: TRBJ2-5; V gene: TRBV6-1; CDR3 protein: CASSDGLAGPPQETQYF; CDR3 DNA: TGTGCCAGCAGTGACGGGTTAGCGGGGCCCCCTCAAGAGACCCAGTACTTC